This T cell receptor (beta chain) came from a study of T cells expressing NK-cell markers. On this clonotype: Its antigen is unidentified.

TCRdb reprocessed the 5' RACE reads and keeps a single row for each CDR3 protein, giving no DNA. This sample carries a few hundred thousand distinct CDR3 sequences, with about 5.2% going to the ten biggest clones. Whole-study results and caveats: 1.0-7.0% of CD8+ T cells in more than five donors belonged to dominant NKG2C+ clonotypes.

This TCR was recovered from a man aged 18 to 69 in good health. Material for sequencing was blood T cells: a sorted CD56 or NKG2C T cell subset, CD4+ or CD8+ T cells, or bulk PBMC T cells (not recorded which).

CDR3 amino acids: CASTGAWTETNYEQYF. The V call is TRBV5-6, the J call TRBJ2-7; the TRBD1 assignment by TCRdb is unverifiable without DNA. The CDR3 has 16 residues. The germline CDR1 and CDR2 sequences are SGHDT and YYEEEE.